This TCR beta chain was identified during a study of cytomegalovirus exposure and HLA in healthy donors. This CDR3 is built from 17 residues. Trimming shortened V by 5 bases and J by 0 bases, and 17 bases separated the two germline ends. Germline loops: CDR1 LNHNV, CDR2 YYDKDF (reference sequence). PCR used 60 Vbeta primers and 13 Jbeta primers. Libraries were prepared by immunoSEQ multiplex PCR; TCRdb keeps only in-frame clonotypes and omits some of them. The data contain roughly 100,000 clones, roughly three quarters of them seen just once; the ten biggest clones take up approximately 10%. This receptor was identified in a woman under 30 in good health and CMV-seropositive. The rearrangement links TRBV15 to TRBJ1-5; a weak D match, TRBD1 (5 bases). Sequencing was done on a sample of PBMCs. The CDR3 nucleotides read TGTGCCACCAGCGTCCCGGGGGGATCCCTTAGCAATCAGCCCCAGCATTTT. Protein sequence: CATSVPGGSLSNQPQHF.